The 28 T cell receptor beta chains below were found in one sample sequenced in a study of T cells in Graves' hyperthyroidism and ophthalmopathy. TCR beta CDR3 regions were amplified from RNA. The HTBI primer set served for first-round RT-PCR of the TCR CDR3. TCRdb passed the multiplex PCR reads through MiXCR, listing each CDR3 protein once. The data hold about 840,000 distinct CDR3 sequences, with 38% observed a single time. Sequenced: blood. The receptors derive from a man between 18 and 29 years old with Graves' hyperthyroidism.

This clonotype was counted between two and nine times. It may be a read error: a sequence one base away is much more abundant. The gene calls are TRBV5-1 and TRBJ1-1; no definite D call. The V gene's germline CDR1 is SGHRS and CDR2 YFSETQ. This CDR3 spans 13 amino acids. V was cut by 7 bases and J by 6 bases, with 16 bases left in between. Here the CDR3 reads CASVGPPGAEAFF. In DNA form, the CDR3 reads TGCGCCAGCGTCGGGCCGCCCGGGGCTGAAGCTTTCTTT.

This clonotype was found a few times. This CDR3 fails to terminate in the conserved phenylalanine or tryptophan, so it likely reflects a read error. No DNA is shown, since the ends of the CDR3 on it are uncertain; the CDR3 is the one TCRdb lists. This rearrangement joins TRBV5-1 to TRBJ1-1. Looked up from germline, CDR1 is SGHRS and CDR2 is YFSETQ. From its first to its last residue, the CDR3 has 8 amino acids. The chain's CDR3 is CASSLEAG.

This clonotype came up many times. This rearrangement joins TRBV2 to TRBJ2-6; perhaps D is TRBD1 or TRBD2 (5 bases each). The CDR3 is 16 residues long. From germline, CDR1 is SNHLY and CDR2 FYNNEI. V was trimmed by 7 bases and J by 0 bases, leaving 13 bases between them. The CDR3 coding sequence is TGTGCCAGCATAGGGACGCGGAGCTCTGGGGCCAACGTCCTGACTTTC. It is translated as CASIGTRSSGANVLTF.

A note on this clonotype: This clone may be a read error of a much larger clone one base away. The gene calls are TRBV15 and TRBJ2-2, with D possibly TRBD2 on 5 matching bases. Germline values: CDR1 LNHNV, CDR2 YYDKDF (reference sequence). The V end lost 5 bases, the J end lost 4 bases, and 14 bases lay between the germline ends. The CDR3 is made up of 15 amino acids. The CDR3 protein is CATSPRGSGTGELFF. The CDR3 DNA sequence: TGTGCCACCAGCCCCCGCGGGTCGGGCACCGGGGAGCTGTTTTTT.

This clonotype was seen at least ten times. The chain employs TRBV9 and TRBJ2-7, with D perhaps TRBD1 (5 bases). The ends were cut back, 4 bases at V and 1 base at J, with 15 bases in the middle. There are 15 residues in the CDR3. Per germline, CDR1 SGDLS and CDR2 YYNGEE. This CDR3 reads CASSLYPQGSYEQYF. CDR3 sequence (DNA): TGTGCCAGCAGCCTCTACCCCCAGGGATCCTACGAGCAGTACTTC.

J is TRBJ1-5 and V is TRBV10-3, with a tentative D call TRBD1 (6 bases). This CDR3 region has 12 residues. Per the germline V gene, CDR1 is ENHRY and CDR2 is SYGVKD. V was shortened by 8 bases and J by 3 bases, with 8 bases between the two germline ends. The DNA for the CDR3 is TGTGCCATCGGACAGAACAATCAGCCCCAGCATTTT. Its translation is CAIGQNNQPQHF.

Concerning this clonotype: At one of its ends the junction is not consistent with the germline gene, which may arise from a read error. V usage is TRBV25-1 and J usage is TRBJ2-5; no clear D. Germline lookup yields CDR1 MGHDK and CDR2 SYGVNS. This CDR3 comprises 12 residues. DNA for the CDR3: TGTGCCGGCAGTTTTGAGGCTGGGACCCAGTACTTC. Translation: CAGSFEAGTQYF.

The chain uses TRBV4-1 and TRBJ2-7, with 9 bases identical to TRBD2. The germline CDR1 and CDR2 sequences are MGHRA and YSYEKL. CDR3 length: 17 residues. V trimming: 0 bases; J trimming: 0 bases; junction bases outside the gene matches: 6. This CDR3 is CASSQDWLAGSSYEQYF. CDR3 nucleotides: TGCGCCAGCAGCCAAGATTGGCTAGCGGGGAGCTCCTACGAGCAGTACTTC.

The CDR3, as DNA: TGTGCCAGCAGCCAAGGGCAGCGAAACCAAGAGACCCAGTACTTC. It is translated as CASSQGQRNQETQYF. The V gene is TRBV14, the J gene TRBJ2-5; no definite D call. The CDR3 runs 15 residues. Germline V lookup: CDR1 SGHDN, CDR2 FVKESK. Trimming removed 1 base at V and 0 bases at J, with 9 bases between. Looking up the rest from reference TRBV14 and TRBJ2-5 gives the full variable domain: EAGVTQFPSHSVIEKGQTVTLRCDPISGHDNLYWYRRVMGKEIKFLLHFVKESKQDESGMPNNRFLAERTGGTYSTLKVQPAELEDSGVYFCASSQGQRNQETQYFGPGTRLLVL.

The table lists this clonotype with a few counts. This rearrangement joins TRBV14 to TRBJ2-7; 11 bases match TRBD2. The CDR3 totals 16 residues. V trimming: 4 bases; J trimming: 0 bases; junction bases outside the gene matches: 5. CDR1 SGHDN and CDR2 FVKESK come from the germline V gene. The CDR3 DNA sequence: TGTGCCAGCAGCCGAGGGCTAGCGGGGGGCTCCTACGAGCAGTACTTC. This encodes CASSRGLAGGSYEQYF.

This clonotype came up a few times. The CDR3 loop is CASSIDASYEQYF. DNA for the CDR3: TGTGCCAGTAGTATAGACGCTTCCTACGAGCAGTACTTC. The chain is built from TRBV19 and TRBJ2-7; unclear D gene. V was pared by 0 bases and J by 1 base, with 4 bases between. Germline V gene data show CDR1 as LNHDA and CDR2 as SQIVND (reference sequence). This CDR3 comprises 13 residues.

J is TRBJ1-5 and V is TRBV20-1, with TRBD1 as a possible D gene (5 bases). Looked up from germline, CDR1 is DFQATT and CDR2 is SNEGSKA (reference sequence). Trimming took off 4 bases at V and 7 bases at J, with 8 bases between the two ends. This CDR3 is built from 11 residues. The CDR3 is CSATEGQPQHF. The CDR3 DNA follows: TGCAGTGCTACGGAGGGGCAGCCCCAGCATTTT.

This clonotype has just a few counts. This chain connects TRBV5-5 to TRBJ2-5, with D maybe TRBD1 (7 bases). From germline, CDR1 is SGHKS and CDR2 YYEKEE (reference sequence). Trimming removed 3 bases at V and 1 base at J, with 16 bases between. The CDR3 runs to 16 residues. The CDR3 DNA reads TGTGCCAGCAGCTCGAGGTGGCAGGGGGGCCAAGAGACCCAGTACTTC. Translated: CASSSRWQGGQETQYF. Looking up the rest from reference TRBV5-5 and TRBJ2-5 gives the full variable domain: DAGVTQSPTHLIKTRGQQVTLRCSPISGHKSVSWYQQVLGQGPQFIFQYYEKEERGRGNFPDRFSARQFPNYSSELNVNALLLGDSALYLCASSSRWQGGQETQYFGPGTRLLVL.

CDR3 coding DNA: TGTGCCAGCAGTTCTCGATTGGGTCGCCAAGAGACCCAGTACTTC. It yields the protein CASSSRLGRQETQYF. The J gene is TRBJ2-5, the V gene TRBV6-5; D remains ambiguous. The CDR3 is 15 amino acids. Germline V CDR1 and CDR2: MNHEY, SVGAGI. Trimming took 4 bases from V and 1 from J, leaving 13 bases between them.

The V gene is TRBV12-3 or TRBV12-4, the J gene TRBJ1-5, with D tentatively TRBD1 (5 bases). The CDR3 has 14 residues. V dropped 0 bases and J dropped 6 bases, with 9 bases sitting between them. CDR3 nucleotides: TGTGCCAGCAGTTTAGCGGGGGTTACTCAGCCCCAGCATTTT. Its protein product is CASSLAGVTQPQHF.

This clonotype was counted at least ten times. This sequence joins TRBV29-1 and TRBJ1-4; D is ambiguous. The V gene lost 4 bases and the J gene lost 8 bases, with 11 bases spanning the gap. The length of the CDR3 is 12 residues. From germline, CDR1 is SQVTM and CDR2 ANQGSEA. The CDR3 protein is CSVGQLGEKLFF. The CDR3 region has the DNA TGCAGCGTTGGCCAGTTAGGAGAAAAACTGTTTTTT.

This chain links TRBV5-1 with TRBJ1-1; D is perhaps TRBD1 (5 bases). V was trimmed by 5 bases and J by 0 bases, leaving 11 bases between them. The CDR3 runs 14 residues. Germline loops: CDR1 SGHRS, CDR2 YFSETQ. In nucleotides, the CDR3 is TGCGCCAGCAGGGAGGGGAATATGAACACTGAAGCTTTCTTT. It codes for CASREGNMNTEAFF. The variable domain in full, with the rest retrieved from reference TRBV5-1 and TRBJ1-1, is KAGVTQTPRYLIKTRGQQVTLSCSPISGHRSVSWYQQTPGQGLQFLFEYFSETQRNKGNFPGRFSGRQFSNSRSEMNVSTLELGDSALYLCASREGNMNTEAFFGQGTRLTVV.

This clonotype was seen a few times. The CDR3 region is CATSDPPPDGAYSNQPQHF. CDR3 nucleotides: TGTGCCACCAGTGACCCACCCCCGGACGGGGCGTATAGCAATCAGCCCCAGCATTTT. This chain joins TRBV24-1 and TRBJ1-5, with D possibly TRBD1 on 5 matching bases. CDR3 size: 19 residues. Germline V lookup: CDR1 KGHDR, CDR2 SFDVKD. The V gene lost 4 bases and the J gene lost 0 bases, with 21 bases spanning the gap.

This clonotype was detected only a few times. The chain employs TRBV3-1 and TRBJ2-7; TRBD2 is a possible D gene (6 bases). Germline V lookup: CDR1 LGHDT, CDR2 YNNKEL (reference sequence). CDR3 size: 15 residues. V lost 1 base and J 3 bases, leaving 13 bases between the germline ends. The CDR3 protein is CASSQVARGFYEQYF. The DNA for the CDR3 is TGTGCCAGCAGCCAAGTAGCCCGGGGGTTCTACGAGCAGTACTTC.

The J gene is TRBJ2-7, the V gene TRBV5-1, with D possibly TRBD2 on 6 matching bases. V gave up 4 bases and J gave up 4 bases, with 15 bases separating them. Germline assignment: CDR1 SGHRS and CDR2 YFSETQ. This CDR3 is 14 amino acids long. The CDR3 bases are TGCGCCAGCAGCGCCGGGACTTTCACGTACGAGCAGTACTTC. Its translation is CASSAGTFTYEQYF.

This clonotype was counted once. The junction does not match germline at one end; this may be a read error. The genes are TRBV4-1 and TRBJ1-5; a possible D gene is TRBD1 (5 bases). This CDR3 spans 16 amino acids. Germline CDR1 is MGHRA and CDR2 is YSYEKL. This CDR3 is CASSQGRGRSGQPQHF. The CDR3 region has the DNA TGTGCCAGCAGCCAAGGAAGGGGTCGTAGCGGTCAGCCCCAGCATTTT.

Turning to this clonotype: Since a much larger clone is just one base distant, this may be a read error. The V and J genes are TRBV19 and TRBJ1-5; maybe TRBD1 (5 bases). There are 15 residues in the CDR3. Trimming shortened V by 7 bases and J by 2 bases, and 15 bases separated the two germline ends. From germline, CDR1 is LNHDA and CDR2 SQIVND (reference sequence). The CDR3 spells CASIMRGGRNQPQHF. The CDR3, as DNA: TGTGCCAGTATTATGAGGGGTGGGCGCAATCAGCCCCAGCATTTT.

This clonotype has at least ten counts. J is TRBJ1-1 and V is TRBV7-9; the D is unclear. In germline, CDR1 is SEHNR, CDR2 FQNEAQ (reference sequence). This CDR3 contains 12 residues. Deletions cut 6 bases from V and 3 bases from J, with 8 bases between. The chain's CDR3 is CASREVDTEAFF. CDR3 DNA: TGTGCCAGCAGAGAGGTGGACACTGAAGCTTTCTTT.

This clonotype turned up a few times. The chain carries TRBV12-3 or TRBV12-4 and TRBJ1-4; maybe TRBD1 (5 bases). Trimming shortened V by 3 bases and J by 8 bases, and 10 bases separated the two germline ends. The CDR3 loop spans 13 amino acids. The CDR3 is CASSFVEGEKLFF. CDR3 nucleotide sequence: TGTGCCAGCAGTTTCGTTGAGGGGGAAAAACTGTTTTTT.

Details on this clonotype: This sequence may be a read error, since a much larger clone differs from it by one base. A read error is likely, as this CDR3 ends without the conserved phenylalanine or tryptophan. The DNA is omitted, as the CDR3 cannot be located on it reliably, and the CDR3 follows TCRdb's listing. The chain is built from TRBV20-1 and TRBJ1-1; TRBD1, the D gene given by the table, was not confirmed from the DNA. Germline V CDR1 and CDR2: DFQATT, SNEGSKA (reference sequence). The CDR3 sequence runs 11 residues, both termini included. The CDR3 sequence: CSARDKGKAFL.

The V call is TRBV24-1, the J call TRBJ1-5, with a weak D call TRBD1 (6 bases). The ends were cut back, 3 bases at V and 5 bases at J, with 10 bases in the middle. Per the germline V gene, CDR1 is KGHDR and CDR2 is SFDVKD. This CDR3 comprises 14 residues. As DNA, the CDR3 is TGTGCCACCAGTGATCCGGGACACCATCAGCCCCAGCATTTT. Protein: CATSDPGHHQPQHF.

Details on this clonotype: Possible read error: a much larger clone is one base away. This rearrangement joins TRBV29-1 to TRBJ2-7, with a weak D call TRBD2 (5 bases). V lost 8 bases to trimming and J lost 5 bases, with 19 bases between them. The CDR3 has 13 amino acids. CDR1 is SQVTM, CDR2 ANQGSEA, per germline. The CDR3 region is CSTRGQSGHEQYF. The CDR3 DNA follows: TGCAGCACGCGAGGGCAGAGTGGCCACGAGCAGTACTTC.

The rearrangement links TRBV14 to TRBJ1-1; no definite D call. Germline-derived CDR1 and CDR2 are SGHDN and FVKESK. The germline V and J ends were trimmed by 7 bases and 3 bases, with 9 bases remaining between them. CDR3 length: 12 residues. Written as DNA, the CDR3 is TGTGCCAGCAAACAGAGTCACACTGAAGCTTTCTTT. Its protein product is CASKQSHTEAFF.